This T cell receptor (beta chain) was documented in a study of blood T cell repertoires in COVID-19. Study overall: Sources were T cells, B-cell-depleted T cells, or PBMCs; the material itself was cDNA or gDNA.

The V gene's germline CDR1 is SEHNR and CDR2 FQNEAQ (reference sequence). This CDR3 contains 12 residues. In the authors' workflow: Quantification of nucleated cells was approximated via reference gene primer amplification. Assay used: immunoSEQ multiplex PCR; TCRdb lists only in-frame clones, some missing. Clone size and V and J calls were adopted from that table, with D and trimming inferred from the DNA. This table has under 40,000 clones, 75% to 90% appearing once. The chain couples TRBV7-9 to TRBJ2-3; 10 positions agree with TRBD1. This sequence originates from a man aged 45-65 years with active or convalescent COVID-19. Source material: peripheral blood. CDR3 region: CAGGQGTDTQYF. CDR3 bases: TGTGCAGGGGGACAGGGGACAGATACGCAGTATTTT.